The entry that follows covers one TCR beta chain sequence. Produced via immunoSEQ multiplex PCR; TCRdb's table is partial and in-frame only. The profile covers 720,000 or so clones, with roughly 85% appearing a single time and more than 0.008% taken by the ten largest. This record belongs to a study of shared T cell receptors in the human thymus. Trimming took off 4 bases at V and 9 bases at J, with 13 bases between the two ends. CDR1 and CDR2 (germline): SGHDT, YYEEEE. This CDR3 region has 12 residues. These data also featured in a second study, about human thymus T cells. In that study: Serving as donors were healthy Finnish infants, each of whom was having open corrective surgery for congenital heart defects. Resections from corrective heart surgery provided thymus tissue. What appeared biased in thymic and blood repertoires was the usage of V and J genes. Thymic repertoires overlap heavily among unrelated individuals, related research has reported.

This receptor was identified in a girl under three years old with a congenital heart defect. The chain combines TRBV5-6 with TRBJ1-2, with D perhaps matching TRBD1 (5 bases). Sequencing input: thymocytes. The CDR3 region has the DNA TGTGCCAGCAGCATGATCGGGGGGAGCTACACCTTC. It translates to CASSMIGGSYTF.